This record concerns one T cell receptor (beta chain) sequence. The antigen is undetermined. The data were obtained in a study of T cell responses to AZD1222 COVID-19 vaccine. The protocol was immunoSEQ multiplex PCR, while the TCRdb copy is restricted to in-frame clones and leaves out a portion. The sample holds about 53,000 clones, roughly 84% seen once. The study, taken as a whole, reports: The study sampled repertoires only after the peak T cell response. Seropositivity was recorded at baseline in only 6 or 7 AZD1222 recipients. Females outnumbered males among donors, who were mostly white British; clonal diversity was possibly underestimated.

The sequence was collected from an adult in good health. Source: peripheral blood, taken on day 0 of AZD1222 vaccination.

The CDR3 region has the DNA TGCGCCAGCAGCTTGGACGTTGGGTCTTTGGGGGCCAACGTCCTGACTTTC. This gives the protein CASSLDVGSLGANVLTF. The V call is TRBV5-1, the J call TRBJ2-6; D is unclear. Germline V gene sequence: CDR1 SGHRS, CDR2 YFSETQ. The V end lost 0 bases, the J end lost 4 bases, and 14 bases lay between the germline ends. The CDR3 covers 17 residues.